Each of the 32 T cell receptor beta chains below was sequenced from the same sample in a study of T cell changes during pregnancy in multiple sclerosis. Assay used: immunoSEQ multiplex PCR; TCRdb lists only in-frame clones, some missing. The sample comprises some 76,000 clones, about 90% of which are singletons, and around 0.27% rests with the top ten. This material consisted of CD4+ T cells from peripheral blood mononuclear cells, taken after pregnancy. The receptors originated from a female donor with multiple sclerosis, enrolled in a pregnancy study.

The chain recombines TRBV6-1 with TRBJ1-6, with 8 bases lining up with TRBD1. The CDR3 contains 14 residues. The V gene end was trimmed by 8 bases and the J gene end by 9 bases; junction bases not matched to a gene: 9. Germline CDR1 MNHNS, CDR2 SASEGT. The CDR3 bases are TGTGCCAGCGGCCCACAGGGGGGCCTTTCACCCCTCCACTTT. Translation: CASGPQGGLSPLHF.

J is TRBJ1-5 and V is TRBV5-1; 7 positions match TRBD1. Losses at the gene ends were 4 bases for V and 4 bases for J; bases not matched to a gene: 5. CDR3 length equals 14 residues. Germline loops: CDR1 SGHRS, CDR2 YFSETQ. The DNA for the CDR3 is TGCGCCAGCAGCGAGGGACAGCTTAATCAGCCCCAGCATTTT. Protein: CASSEGQLNQPQHF. Drawing the rest from reference TRBV5-1 and TRBJ1-5, the complete variable domain is KAGVTQTPRYLIKTRGQQVTLSCSPISGHRSVSWYQQTPGQGLQFLFEYFSETQRNKGNFPGRFSGRQFSNSRSEMNVSTLELGDSALYLCASSEGQLNQPQHFGDGTRLSIL.

The rearrangement links TRBV2 to TRBJ2-1; TRBD2 aligns across 12 bases. Unmatched junction bases numbered 7, after V lost 5 bases and J lost 8 bases. This CDR3 has 15 amino acids. Germline loops: CDR1 SNHLY, CDR2 FYNNEI. CDR3 in amino acids: CASSRSSGGADEQFF. The CDR3 DNA is TGTGCCAGCAGTCGGTCTAGCGGGGGGGCCGATGAGCAGTTCTTC.

This chain joins TRBV25-1 and TRBJ1-3; D may be TRBD1 (6 bases). Germline CDR1 and CDR2: MGHDK and SYGVNS. This CDR3 is 17 amino acids long. V lost 4 bases and J lost 0, with 16 bases in between. CDR3 in amino acids: CASSGGQHPISGNTIYF. As DNA, the CDR3 is TGTGCCAGCAGTGGCGGACAGCACCCTATCTCTGGAAACACCATATATTTT.

The chain has TRBV2 and TRBJ2-7, with D possibly matching TRBD1 (6 bases). This CDR3 comprises 15 residues. The germline V and J ends were trimmed by 1 base and 2 bases, with 12 bases remaining between them. Germline CDR1 is SNHLY and CDR2 is FYNNEI. The chain's CDR3 is CASSEGPTGAYEQYF. CDR3 nucleotide sequence: TGTGCCAGCAGTGAAGGGCCGACAGGAGCCTACGAGCAGTACTTC.

CDR3 protein: CASSINSLYEQYF. As DNA, the CDR3 is TGTGCCAGTAGTATTAACAGCCTCTACGAGCAGTACTTC. The gene calls are TRBV19 and TRBJ2-7, with D unclear. V lost 3 bases and J 3 bases, leaving 9 bases between the germline ends. CDR3 size: 13 residues. The V gene's germline CDR1 is LNHDA and CDR2 SQIVND (reference sequence).

This clone occurred a few times. This chain links TRBV6-5 with TRBJ1-1; D is uncertain. V dropped 5 bases and J dropped 1 base, with 14 bases sitting between them. The germline V gene encodes CDR1 MNHEY and CDR2 SVGAGI. The CDR3 runs 15 residues. Here the CDR3 DNA reads TGTGCCAGCAGTCCTCCCCGAGTCTCGAACACTGAAGCTTTCTTT. This sequence encodes CASSPPRVSNTEAFF.

The chain employs TRBV27 and TRBJ1-5; TRBD1 aligns across 9 bases. This CDR3 has 15 amino acids. With 6 bases clipped from V and 1 base from J, the junction kept 4 bases outside the gene matches. CDR1 and CDR2 from the germline V gene are MNHEY and SMNVEV (reference sequence). CDR3 in amino acids: CASSLGTGSNQPQHF. The CDR3 DNA follows: TGTGCCAGCAGCCTAGGGACAGGGAGCAATCAGCCCCAGCATTTT.

This clone was detected once. The rearrangement links TRBV2 to TRBJ1-2; 10 bases fit TRBD1. V was pared by 5 bases and J by 5 bases, with 5 bases of the junction left unmatched. CDR3 length: 14 residues. Germline values: CDR1 SNHLY, CDR2 FYNNEI. The CDR3 loop reads CASSSRTGGYGYTF. CDR3 nucleotide sequence: TGTGCCAGCAGTAGCCGGACAGGGGGGTATGGCTACACCTTC.

The V and J genes are TRBV10-3 and TRBJ2-1, with D possibly TRBD2 on 5 matching bases. Trimming took 5 bases from V and 8 from J, leaving 10 bases between them. The CDR3 sequence is 12 residues long. Looked up from germline, CDR1 is ENHRY and CDR2 is SYGVKD. The CDR3: CAISLDSDEQFF. CDR3 in DNA: TGTGCCATCAGTCTGGACTCTGATGAGCAGTTCTTC.

The chain joins TRBV7-3 to TRBJ2-5; 9 positions match TRBD2. V trimming: 1 base; J trimming: 5 bases; junction bases outside the gene matches: 5. The CDR3 has 15 residues. Germline CDR1 reads SGHTA; CDR2 reads FQGTGA. The CDR3 DNA reads as TGTGCCAGCAGCTTAAATAGCGGGAGTGTTGAGACCCAGTACTTC. Amino acid sequence: CASSLNSGSVETQYF. The full variable domain, its missing parts supplied by reference TRBV7-3 and TRBJ2-5, is GAGVSQTPSNKVTEKGKYVELRCDPISGHTALYWYRQSLGQGPEFLIYFQGTGAADDSGLPNDRFFAVRPEGSVSTLKIQRTERGDSAVYLCASSLNSGSVETQYFGPGTRLLVL.

The chain employs TRBV27 and TRBJ2-5; a possible D gene is TRBD1 (6 bases). CDR1 is MNHEY, CDR2 SMNVEV, per germline (reference sequence). V lost 4 bases and J 1 base, leaving 10 bases between the germline ends. This CDR3 has 14 residues. In DNA, the CDR3 is TGTGCCAGCAGTTCGTTGGACAGCCAAGAGACCCAGTACTTC. This codes for CASSSLDSQETQYF.

The V and J genes are TRBV2 and TRBJ1-5; D is unclear. Trimming left V 3 bases short and J 1 base short, with 7 bases between. The CDR3 has 14 residues. Germline-derived CDR1 and CDR2 are SNHLY and FYNNEI. The CDR3 bases are TGTGCCAGCAGTGAGAGGCAGAGCAATCAGCCCCAGCATTTT. It specifies CASSERQSNQPQHF.

The rearrangement joins TRBV7-3 to TRBJ2-3; 11 bases agree with TRBD2. The CDR3 covers 15 residues. The ends lost 2 bases at V and 5 bases at J; junction bases unmatched: 3. The V gene's germline CDR1 is SGHTA and CDR2 FQGTGA. CDR3: CASSLVAGGIDTQYF. CDR3 nucleotide sequence: TGTGCCAGCAGCTTAGTAGCGGGGGGGATAGATACGCAGTATTTT.

The chain combines TRBV6-5 with TRBJ1-4; no clear D gene. The V and J ends lost 0 bases and 0 bases respectively, with 8 bases between them. Looked up from germline, CDR1 is MNHEY and CDR2 is SVGAGI. The CDR3 contains 16 residues. CDR3 sequence: CASSYSRDTTNEKLFF. The DNA for the CDR3 is TGTGCCAGCAGTTACTCGAGAGACACAACTAATGAAAAACTGTTTTTT.

V is TRBV2 and J is TRBJ1-5; D is perhaps TRBD1 (6 bases). This CDR3 contains 14 residues. V lost 2 bases to trimming and J lost 3 bases, with 8 bases between them. The V gene's germline CDR1 is SNHLY and CDR2 FYNNEI. CDR3: CASSERDNNQPQHF. The CDR3 region has the DNA TGTGCCAGCAGTGAACGGGACAACAATCAGCCCCAGCATTTT.

The chain recombines TRBV5-5 with TRBJ2-5; 15 bases fit TRBD2. V was pared by 3 bases and J by 3 bases, with 3 bases of the junction left unmatched. The CDR3 spans 16 residues. Per germline, CDR1 SGHKS and CDR2 YYEKEE (reference sequence). This CDR3 is CASSSRTSGREETQYF. The CDR3 DNA reads as TGTGCCAGCAGCTCCCGGACTAGCGGGAGGGAAGAGACCCAGTACTTC.

The chain employs TRBV2 and TRBJ1-1; 7 bases are a match to TRBD1. Germline CDR1 reads SNHLY; CDR2 reads FYNNEI. V shed 6 bases, J shed 5 bases, and the junction held 9 bases outside the gene matches. The CDR3 totals 14 residues. CDR3 sequence: CASRADRLVTEAFF. The CDR3 region has the DNA TGTGCCAGCAGGGCGGACAGGCTAGTGACTGAAGCTTTCTTT.

This clone was detected a few times. The chain uses TRBV18 and TRBJ1-5; tentative D call: TRBD1 (6 bases). Germline lookup yields CDR1 KGHSH and CDR2 LQKENI. The CDR3 is made up of 16 amino acids. V was cut by 4 bases and J by 0 bases, with 13 bases left in between. The CDR3 is CASSRQAGVSNQPQHF. Here the CDR3 DNA reads TGTGCCAGCTCACGCCAAGCAGGGGTTAGCAATCAGCCCCAGCATTTT.

The chain joins TRBV28 to TRBJ2-3; 13 bases agree with TRBD2. The CDR3 loop spans 16 amino acids. CDR1 is MDHEN, CDR2 SYDVKM, per germline. J was trimmed by 5 bases and V by 3 bases; bases with no gene match: 5. This CDR3 is CASSFGLAGDKDTQYF. CDR3 sequence (DNA): TGTGCCAGCAGTTTTGGACTAGCGGGAGATAAAGATACGCAGTATTTT.

The rearrangement links TRBV2 to TRBJ2-1; 7 bases are a match to TRBD2. Germline V lookup: CDR1 SNHLY, CDR2 FYNNEI. J lost 1 base, V lost 3 bases, and 3 bases had no gene match. The CDR3 covers 15 residues. CDR3 in amino acids: CASSETSPSYNEQFF. In DNA form, the CDR3 reads TGTGCCAGCAGTGAGACTAGCCCATCCTACAATGAGCAGTTCTTC.

The sample holds a few counts of this clone. This chain joins TRBV5-1 and TRBJ2-3; 7 bases fit TRBD2. The germline CDR1 and CDR2 sequences are SGHRS and YFSETQ. The CDR3 totals 14 residues. The V and J ends lost 3 bases and 3 bases, in that order; junction bases with no gene match: 4. CDR3 bases: TGCGCCAGCAGCTCGGGGGGTCGGACAGATACGCAGTATTTT. As protein: CASSSGGRTDTQYF.

J is TRBJ1-5 and V is TRBV10-1, with unresolved D. Germline V CDR1 and CDR2: WNHNN, SYGVQD (reference sequence). Between the trimmed V and J ends, which lost 0 bases and 6 bases, there was a span of 9 bases. The CDR3 has 14 residues. CDR3 in amino acids: CASSESGQLQPQHF. The DNA of the CDR3 is TGCGCCAGCAGTGAGTCTGGGCAGCTTCAGCCCCAGCATTTT.

This sequence joins TRBV6-5 and TRBJ2-2; tentative D call: TRBD2 (7 bases). The CDR3 length is 15 residues. CDR1 is MNHEY and CDR2 is SVGAGI in the germline V gene. Deletions cut 9 bases from V and 2 bases from J, with 16 bases between. The DNA of the CDR3 is TGTGCCAGTGAAAAGGGGGGGGTTAACACCGGGGAGCTGTTTTTT. Translation: CASEKGGVNTGELFF.

This chain joins TRBV7-9 and TRBJ1-1; D gene uncertain. V was trimmed by 5 bases and J by 1 base, leaving 11 bases between them. This CDR3 spans 14 amino acids. CDR1 SEHNR and CDR2 FQNEAQ come from the germline V gene (reference sequence). The CDR3: CASSTNVGNTEAFF. CDR3 coding DNA: TGTGCCAGCAGCACTAATGTCGGGAACACTGAAGCTTTCTTT. Combining the CDR3 with reference TRBV7-9 and TRBJ1-1 gives the whole variable domain DTGVSQNPRHKITKRGQNVTFRCDPISEHNRLYWYRQTLGQGPEFLTYFQNEAQLEKSRLLSDRFSAERPKGSFSTLEIQRTEQGDSAMYLCASSTNVGNTEAFFGQGTRLTVV.

The rearrangement links TRBV6-1 to TRBJ1-2; possibly TRBD1 for D (5 bases). The germline CDR1 and CDR2 sequences are MNHNS and SASEGT. The CDR3 consists of 13 residues. V was clipped by 1 base and J by 6 bases, with 9 bases between them. The CDR3 DNA is TGTGCCAGCAGTGAAGGACAGTCGAATGGCTACACCTTC. The encoded protein is CASSEGQSNGYTF.

CDR3 in amino acids: CASIPGRGGSTEAFF. The CDR3 nucleotides read TGTGCCAGCATCCCTGGGAGGGGCGGAAGCACTGAAGCTTTCTTT. This sequence joins TRBV6-6 and TRBJ1-1, with D possibly matching TRBD1 (5 bases). The CDR3 length is 15 residues. CDR1 is MNHNY and CDR2 is SVGAGI in the germline V gene (reference sequence). Deletions cut 7 bases from V and 4 bases from J, with 19 bases between.

V is TRBV7-9 and J is TRBJ1-1; 7 bases are a match to TRBD1. Germline values: CDR1 SEHNR, CDR2 FQNEAQ (reference sequence). The CDR3 loop spans 13 amino acids. Trimming cost V 6 bases and J 4 bases; bases outside gene matches: 5. This chain's CDR3 is CASSSQGGTEAFF. The CDR3 region has the DNA TGTGCCAGCAGTTCGCAGGGGGGCACTGAAGCTTTCTTT.

Concerning this clone: An end of the junction does not agree with germline; a read error may underlie this. CDR3 nucleotides: TGTGCCAGCAGCCCAGCGGGGGCTAGCACAGATACGCGGTATTTT. It encodes CASSPAGASTDTRYF. J is TRBJ2-3 and V is TRBV7-9, with 8 bases lining up with TRBD2. Germline loops: CDR1 SEHNR, CDR2 FQNEAQ (reference sequence). CDR3 length equals 15 residues.

The CDR3 nucleotides are TGTGCCAGTAGTCCCACGGGGGGTACAGGTCAGCCCCAGCATTTT. Translating gives CASSPTGGTGQPQHF. J is TRBJ1-5 and V is TRBV19, with a weak D call TRBD1 (5 bases). Trimming left V 5 bases short and J 6 bases short, with 17 bases between. This CDR3 is built from 15 residues. Germline values: CDR1 LNHDA, CDR2 SQIVND (reference sequence).

The gene calls are TRBV5-1 and TRBJ1-5, with TRBD1 matching over 10 bases. CDR1 and CDR2 from the germline V gene are SGHRS and YFSETQ. CDR3 size: 18 residues. V was clipped by 4 bases and J by 1 base; unmatched bases: 11. The CDR3 DNA reads TGCGCCAGCAGCGCCCGGACAGGGGGTTTCAGAAGCAATCAGCCCCAGCATTTT. Its translation is CASSARTGGFRSNQPQHF.

This chain links TRBV5-1 with TRBJ2-6; 14 nucleotides align to TRBD2. Germline lookup yields CDR1 SGHRS and CDR2 YFSETQ. The CDR3 contains 19 residues. Trimming cost V 3 bases and J 2 bases; bases outside gene matches: 7. The CDR3 reads CASSSRTGLAGAGANVLTF. The CDR3 region has the DNA TGCGCCAGCAGCTCGAGGACGGGACTAGCGGGAGCTGGGGCCAACGTCCTGACTTTC.